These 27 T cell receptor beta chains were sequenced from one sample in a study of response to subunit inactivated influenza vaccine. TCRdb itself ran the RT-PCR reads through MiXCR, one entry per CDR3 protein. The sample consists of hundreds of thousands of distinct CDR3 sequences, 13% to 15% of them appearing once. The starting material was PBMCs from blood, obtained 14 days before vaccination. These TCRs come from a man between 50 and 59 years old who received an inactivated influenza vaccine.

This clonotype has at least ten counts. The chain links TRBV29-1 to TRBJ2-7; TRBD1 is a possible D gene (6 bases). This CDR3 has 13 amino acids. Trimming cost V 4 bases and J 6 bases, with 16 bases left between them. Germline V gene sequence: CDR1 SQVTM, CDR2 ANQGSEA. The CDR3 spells CSVVVSGDREQYF. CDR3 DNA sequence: TGCAGCGTTGTTGTTTCAGGGGATCGCGAGCAGTACTTC.

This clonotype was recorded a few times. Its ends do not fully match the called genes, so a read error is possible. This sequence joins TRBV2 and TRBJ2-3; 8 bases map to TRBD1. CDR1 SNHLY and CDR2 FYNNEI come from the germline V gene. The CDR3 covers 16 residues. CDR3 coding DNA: TGTGCCACCAGTGATAATCGGGGACAGGGCACAGATACGCAGTATTTT. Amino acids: CATSDNRGQGTDTQYF.

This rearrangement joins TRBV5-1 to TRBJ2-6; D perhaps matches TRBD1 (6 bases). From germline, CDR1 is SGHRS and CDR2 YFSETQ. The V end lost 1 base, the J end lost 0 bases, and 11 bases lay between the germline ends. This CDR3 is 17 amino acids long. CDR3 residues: CASSLIQGHSGANVLTF. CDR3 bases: TGCGCCAGCAGCTTGATACAGGGTCACTCTGGGGCCAACGTCCTGACTTTC.

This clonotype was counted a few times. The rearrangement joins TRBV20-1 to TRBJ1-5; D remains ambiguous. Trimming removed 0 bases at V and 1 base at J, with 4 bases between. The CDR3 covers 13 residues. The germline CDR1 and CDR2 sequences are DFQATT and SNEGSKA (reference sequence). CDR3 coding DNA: TGCAGTGCTAGAGATTGGAGCAATCAGCCCCAGCATTTT. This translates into CSARDWSNQPQHF.

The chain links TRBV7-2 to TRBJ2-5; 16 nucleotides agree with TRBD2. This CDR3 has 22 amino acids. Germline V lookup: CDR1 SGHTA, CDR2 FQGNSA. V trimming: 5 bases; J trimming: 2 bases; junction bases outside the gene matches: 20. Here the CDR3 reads CASSNTEAGLAGGPVVQETQYF. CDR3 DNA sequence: TGTGCCAGCAGCAACACGGAGGCGGGACTAGCGGGGGGGCCAGTTGTTCAAGAGACCCAGTACTTC.

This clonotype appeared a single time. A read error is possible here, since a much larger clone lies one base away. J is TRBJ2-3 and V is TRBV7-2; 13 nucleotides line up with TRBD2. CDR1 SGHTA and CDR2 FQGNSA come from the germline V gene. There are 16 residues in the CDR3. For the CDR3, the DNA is TGTGCCTGCAGCCCCGGACTAGCGGGAGCGACAGATACGCAGTATTTT. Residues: CACSPGLAGATDTQYF. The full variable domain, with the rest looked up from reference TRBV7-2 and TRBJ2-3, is GAGVSQSPSNKVTEKGKDVELRCDPISGHTALYWYRQSLGQGLEFLIYFQGNSAPDKSGLPSDRFSAERTGGSVSTLTIQRTQQEDSAVYLCACSPGLAGATDTQYFGPGTRLTVL.

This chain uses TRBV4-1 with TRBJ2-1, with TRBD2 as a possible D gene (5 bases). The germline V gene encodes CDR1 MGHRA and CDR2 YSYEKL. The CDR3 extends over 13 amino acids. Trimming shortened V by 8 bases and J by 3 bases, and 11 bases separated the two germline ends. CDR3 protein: CASGRGSYNEQFF. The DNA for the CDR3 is TGCGCCAGCGGTCGGGGTAGCTACAATGAGCAGTTCTTC.

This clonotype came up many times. The CDR3 region has the DNA TGCGCCAGCAGCTTATCAGGGGATAATTCACCCCTCCACTTT. It codes for CASSLSGDNSPLHF. The chain carries TRBV5-1 and TRBJ1-6; TRBD1 might be the D (6 bases). Trimming pared 2 bases from V and 5 bases from J, leaving 8 bases between. In germline, CDR1 is SGHRS, CDR2 YFSETQ. The CDR3 extends over 14 amino acids.

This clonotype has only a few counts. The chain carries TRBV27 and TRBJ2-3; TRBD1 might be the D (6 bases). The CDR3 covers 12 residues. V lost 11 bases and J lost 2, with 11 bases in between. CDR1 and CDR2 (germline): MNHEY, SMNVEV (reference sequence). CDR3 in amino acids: CAVRTDTDTQYF. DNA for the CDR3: TGTGCCGTCCGGACAGACACAGATACGCAGTATTTT.

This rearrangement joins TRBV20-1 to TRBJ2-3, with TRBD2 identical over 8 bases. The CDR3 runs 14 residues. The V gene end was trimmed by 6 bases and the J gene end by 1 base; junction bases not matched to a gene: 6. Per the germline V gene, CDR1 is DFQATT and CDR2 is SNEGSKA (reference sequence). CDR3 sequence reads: CSADSGEGTDTQYF. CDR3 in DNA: TGCAGTGCCGATAGCGGGGAAGGCACAGATACGCAGTATTTT.

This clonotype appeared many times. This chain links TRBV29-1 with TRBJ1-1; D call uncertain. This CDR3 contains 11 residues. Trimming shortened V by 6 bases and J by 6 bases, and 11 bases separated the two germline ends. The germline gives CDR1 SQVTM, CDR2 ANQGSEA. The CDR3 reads CSVKRASEAFF. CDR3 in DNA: TGCAGCGTAAAAAGGGCGTCTGAAGCTTTCTTT. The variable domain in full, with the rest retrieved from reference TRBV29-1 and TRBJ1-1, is SAVISQKPSRDICQRGTSLTIQCQVDSQVTMMFWYRQQPGQSLTLIATANQGSEATYESGFVIDKFPISRPNLTFSTLTVSNMSPEDSSIYLCSVKRASEAFFGQGTRLTVV.

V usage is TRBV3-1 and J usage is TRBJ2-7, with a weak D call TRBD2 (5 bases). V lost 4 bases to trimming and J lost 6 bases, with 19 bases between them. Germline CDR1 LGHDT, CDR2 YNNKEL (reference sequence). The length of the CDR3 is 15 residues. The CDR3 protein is CASSPVGFGGTEQYF. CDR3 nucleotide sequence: TGTGCCAGCAGCCCGGTCGGTTTTGGAGGAACCGAGCAGTACTTC.

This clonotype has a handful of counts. The chain's CDR3 is CSAMLLAQHF. CDR3 nucleotides: TGCAGTGCTATGCTATTAGCCCAGCATTTT. This rearrangement joins TRBV20-1 to TRBJ1-5; D unclear. The CDR3 covers 10 residues. Germline V CDR1 and CDR2: DFQATT, SNEGSKA (reference sequence). V gave up 4 bases and J gave up 11 bases, with 9 bases separating them.

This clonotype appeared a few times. This CDR3 is CASSDSMYTEAFF. The DNA of the CDR3 is TGTGCCAGCAGTGATTCTATGTACACTGAAGCTTTCTTT. The chain combines TRBV28 with TRBJ1-1, with unresolved D. V was pared by 5 bases and J by 3 bases, with 10 bases between. This CDR3 spans 13 amino acids. CDR1 is MDHEN and CDR2 is SYDVKM in the germline V gene.

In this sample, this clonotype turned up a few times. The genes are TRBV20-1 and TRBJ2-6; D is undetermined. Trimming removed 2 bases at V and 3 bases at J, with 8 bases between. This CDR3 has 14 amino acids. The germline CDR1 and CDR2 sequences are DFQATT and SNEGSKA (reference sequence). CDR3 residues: CSARRQGGANVLTF. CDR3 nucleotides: TGCAGTGCTAGACGTCAAGGTGGGGCCAACGTCCTGACTTTC.

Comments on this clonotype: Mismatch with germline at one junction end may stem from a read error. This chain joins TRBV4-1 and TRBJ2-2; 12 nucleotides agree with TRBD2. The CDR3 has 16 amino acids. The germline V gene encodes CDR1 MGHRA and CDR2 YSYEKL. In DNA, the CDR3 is TGCGCCAGCAGCCAACTAGCGGGGGGGCATACCGAGGAGCTGTTTTTT. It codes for CASSQLAGGHTEELFF.

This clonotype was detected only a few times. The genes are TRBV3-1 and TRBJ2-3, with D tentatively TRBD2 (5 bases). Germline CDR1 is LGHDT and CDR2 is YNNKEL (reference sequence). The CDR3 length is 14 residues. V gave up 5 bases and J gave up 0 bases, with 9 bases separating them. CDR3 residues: CASSWTVSTDTQYF. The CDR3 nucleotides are TGTGCCAGCAGCTGGACTGTTAGCACAGATACGCAGTATTTT.

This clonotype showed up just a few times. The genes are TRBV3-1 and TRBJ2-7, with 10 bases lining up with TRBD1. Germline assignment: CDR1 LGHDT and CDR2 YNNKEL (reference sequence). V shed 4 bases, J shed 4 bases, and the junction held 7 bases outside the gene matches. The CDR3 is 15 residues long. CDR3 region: CASSRTRDRGYEQYF. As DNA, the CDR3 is TGTGCCAGCAGCCGCACAAGGGACAGGGGTTACGAGCAGTACTTC.

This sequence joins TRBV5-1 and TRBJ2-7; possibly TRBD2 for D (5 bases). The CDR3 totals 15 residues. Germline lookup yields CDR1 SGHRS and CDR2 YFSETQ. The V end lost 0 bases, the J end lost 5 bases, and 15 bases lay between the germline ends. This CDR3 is CASSLAGRGFDEQYF. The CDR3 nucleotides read TGCGCCAGCAGCTTGGCCGGACGGGGTTTCGACGAGCAGTACTTC.

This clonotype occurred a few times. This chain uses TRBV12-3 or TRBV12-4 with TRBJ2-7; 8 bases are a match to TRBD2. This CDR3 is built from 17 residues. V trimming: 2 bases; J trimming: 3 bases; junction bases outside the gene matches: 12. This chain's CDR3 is CASSLTGGGRIGYEQYF. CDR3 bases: TGTGCCAGCAGTTTAACGGGCGGGGGGCGCATTGGCTACGAGCAGTACTTC.

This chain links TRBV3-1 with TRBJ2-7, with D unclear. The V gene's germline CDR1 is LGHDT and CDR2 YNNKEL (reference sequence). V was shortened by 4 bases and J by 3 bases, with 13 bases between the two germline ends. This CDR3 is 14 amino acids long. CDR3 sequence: CASSPRLGLYEQYF. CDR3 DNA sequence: TGTGCCAGCAGCCCCAGGTTGGGCCTCTACGAGCAGTACTTC.

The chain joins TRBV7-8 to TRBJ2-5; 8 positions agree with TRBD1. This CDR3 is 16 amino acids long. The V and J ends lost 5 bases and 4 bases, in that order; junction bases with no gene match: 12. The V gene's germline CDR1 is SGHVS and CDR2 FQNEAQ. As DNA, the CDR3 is TGTGCCAGCAGCGCACAAATTAGCCAGGGGGCAGAGACCCAGTACTTC. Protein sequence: CASSAQISQGAETQYF.

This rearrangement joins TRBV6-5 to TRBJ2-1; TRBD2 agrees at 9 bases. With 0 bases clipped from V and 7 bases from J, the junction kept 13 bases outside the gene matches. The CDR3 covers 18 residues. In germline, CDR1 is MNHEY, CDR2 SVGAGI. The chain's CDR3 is CASSYSTPLAGRGNEQFF. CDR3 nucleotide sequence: TGTGCCAGCAGTTACTCGACCCCTCTAGCGGGAAGGGGTAATGAGCAGTTCTTC.

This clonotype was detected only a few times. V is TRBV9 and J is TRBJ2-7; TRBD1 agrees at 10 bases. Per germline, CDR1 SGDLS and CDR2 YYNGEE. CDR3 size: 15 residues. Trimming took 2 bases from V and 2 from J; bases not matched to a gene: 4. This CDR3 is CASSVGQGLPYEQYF. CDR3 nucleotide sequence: TGTGCCAGCAGCGTGGGACAGGGGTTGCCCTACGAGCAGTACTTC.

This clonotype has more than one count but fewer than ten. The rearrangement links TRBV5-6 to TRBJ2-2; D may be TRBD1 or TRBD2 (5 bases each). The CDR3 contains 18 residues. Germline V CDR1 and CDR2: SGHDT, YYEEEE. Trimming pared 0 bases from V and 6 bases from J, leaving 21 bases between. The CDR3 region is CASSLEGPGSRPPGELFF. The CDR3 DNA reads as TGTGCCAGCAGCTTGGAGGGGCCGGGATCCCGGCCCCCCGGGGAGCTGTTTTTT.

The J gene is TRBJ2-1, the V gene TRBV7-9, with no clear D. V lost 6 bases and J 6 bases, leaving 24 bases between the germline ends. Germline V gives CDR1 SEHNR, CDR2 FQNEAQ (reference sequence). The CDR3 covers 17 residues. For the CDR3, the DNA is TGTGCCAGCAGTGTTCGCCCGACTGCCGGACGTTCCAATGAGCAGTTCTTC. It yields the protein CASSVRPTAGRSNEQFF.

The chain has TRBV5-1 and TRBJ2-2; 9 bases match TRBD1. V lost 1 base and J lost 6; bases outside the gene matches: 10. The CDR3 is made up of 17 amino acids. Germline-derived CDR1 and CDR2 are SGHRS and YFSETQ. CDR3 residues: CASSLTLTGQGSGELFF. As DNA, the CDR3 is TGCGCCAGCAGCTTGACTCTAACAGGACAGGGGTCCGGGGAGCTGTTTTTT. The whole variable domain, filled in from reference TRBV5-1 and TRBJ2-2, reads KAGVTQTPRYLIKTRGQQVTLSCSPISGHRSVSWYQQTPGQGLQFLFEYFSETQRNKGNFPGRFSGRQFSNSRSEMNVSTLELGDSALYLCASSLTLTGQGSGELFFGEGSRLTVL.